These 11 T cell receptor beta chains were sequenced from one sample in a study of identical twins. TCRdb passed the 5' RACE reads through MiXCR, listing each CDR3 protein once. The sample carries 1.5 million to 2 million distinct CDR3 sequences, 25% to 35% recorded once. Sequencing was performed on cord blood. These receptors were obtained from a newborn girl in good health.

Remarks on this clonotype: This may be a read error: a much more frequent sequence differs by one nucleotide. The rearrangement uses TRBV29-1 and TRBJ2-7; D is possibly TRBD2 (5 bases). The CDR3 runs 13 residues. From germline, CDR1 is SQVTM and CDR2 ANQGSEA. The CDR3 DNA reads TGCAGCGCTGAATTGAGGGTCTCCTACGAGCAGTACTTC. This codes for CSAELRVSYEQYF.

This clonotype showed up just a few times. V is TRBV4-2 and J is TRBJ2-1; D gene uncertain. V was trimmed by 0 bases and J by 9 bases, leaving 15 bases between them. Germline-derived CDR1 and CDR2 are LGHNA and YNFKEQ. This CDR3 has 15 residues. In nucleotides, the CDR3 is TGTGCCAGCAGCCAAGATCCCCTTAAAACTGGTGAGCAGTTCTTC. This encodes CASSQDPLKTGEQFF.

The CDR3 nucleotides read TGTGCCAGCAGTGATCAAGGACAGGCGGCCAAAAACATTCAGTACTTC. Protein product: CASSDQGQAAKNIQYF. The rearrangement uses TRBV6-6 and TRBJ2-4; 7 bases align to TRBD1. The CDR3 runs to 16 residues. V dropped 5 bases and J dropped 1; count of bases not matched to a gene: 8. Germline V CDR1 and CDR2: MNHNY, SVGAGI (reference sequence).

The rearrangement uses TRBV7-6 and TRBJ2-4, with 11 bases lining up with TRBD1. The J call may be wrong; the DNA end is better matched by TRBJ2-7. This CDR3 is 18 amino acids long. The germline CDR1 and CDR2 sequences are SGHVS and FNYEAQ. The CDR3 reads CASSLGSRTGGISHEQYF. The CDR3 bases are TGTGCCAGCAGCTTAGGGTCTCGGACAGGGGGCATTTCCCACGAGCAGTACTTC.

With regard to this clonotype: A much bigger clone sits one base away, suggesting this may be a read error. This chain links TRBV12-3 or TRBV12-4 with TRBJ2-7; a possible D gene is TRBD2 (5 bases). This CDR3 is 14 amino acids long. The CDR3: CASSLRSRAYKQYF. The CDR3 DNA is TGTGCCAGCAGTTTAAGATCGAGGGCCTACAAGCAGTACTTC.

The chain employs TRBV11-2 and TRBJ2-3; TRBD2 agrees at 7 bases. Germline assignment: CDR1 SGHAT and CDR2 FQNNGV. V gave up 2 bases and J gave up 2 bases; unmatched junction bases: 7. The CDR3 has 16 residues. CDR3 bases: TGTGCCAGCAGCTTAAGGGGAGGGATGAACACAGATACGCAGTATTTT. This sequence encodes CASSLRGGMNTDTQYF.

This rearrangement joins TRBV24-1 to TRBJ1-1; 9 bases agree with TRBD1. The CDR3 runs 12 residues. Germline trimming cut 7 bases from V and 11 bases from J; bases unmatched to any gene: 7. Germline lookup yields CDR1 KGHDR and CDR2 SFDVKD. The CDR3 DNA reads TGTGCCACCAGGGAGAAGACAGGGGGGGCTTTCTTT. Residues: CATREKTGGAFF.

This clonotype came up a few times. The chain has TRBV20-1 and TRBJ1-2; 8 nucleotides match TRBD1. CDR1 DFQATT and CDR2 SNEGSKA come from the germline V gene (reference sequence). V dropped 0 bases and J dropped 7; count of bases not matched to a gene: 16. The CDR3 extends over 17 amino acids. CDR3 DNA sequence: TGCAGTGCTAGAGACCCCCCCCAGGGGGCCCGGAGGTTTGGCTACACCTTC. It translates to CSARDPPQGARRFGYTF.

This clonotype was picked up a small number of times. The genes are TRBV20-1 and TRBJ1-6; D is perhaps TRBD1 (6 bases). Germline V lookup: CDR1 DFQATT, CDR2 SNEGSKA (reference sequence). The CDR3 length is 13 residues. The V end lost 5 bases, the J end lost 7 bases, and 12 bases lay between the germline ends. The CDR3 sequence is CSAEGHSNSPLHF. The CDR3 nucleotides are TGCAGTGCTGAGGGACACTCAAATTCACCCCTCCACTTT.

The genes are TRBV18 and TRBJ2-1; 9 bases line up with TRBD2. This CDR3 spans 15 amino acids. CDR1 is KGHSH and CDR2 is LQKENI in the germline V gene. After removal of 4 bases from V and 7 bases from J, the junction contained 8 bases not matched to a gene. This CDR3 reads CASSRRTSAENEQFF. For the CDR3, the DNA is TGTGCCAGCTCACGCCGGACTAGCGCAGAAAATGAGCAGTTCTTC.

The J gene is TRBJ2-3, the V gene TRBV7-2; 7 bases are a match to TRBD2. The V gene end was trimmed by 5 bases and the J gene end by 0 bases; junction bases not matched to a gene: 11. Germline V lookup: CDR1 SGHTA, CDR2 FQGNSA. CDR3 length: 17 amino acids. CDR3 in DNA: TGTGCCAGCAGCCCTCGTGCGGGAGCCTCTAGCACAGATACGCAGTATTTT. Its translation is CASSPRAGASSTDTQYF.